Listed below are T cell receptor beta chains from one sample, sequenced in a study of vaccination and CD4 T cells after COVID-19. TCRdb analysed the PCR reads with MiXCR anew, one entry per CDR3 protein. Counted here are some 14,000 distinct CDR3 sequences, 35% occurring once; the ten biggest clones make up 9% to 14%. For these TCRs, the target antigens are not known. The source material was CD4+ T cells from blood, cultured in vitro. Receptors originate from a human donor who had recovered from COVID-19. The CDR3 runs from the conserved cysteine through the conserved F or W. The D gene is left open where the match is weak. Expanded clones are given a class, and other clones once, few, many or no size at all.

13	TRBD1	few	TRBJ1-5	TRBV29-1	CSAGQGGNQPQHF	TGCAGCGCGGGACAGGGTGGTAATCAGCCCCAGCATTTT
14	.	.	TRBJ2-7	TRBV7-8	CASSLSAGSYEQYF	TGTGCCAGCAGCTTAAGCGCGGGGTCCTACGAGCAGTACTTC
14	.	few	TRBJ1-4	TRBV20-1	CSAREGSRQGRLFF	TGCAGTGCTAGAGAGGGATCGAGGCAGGGAAGACTGTTTTTT
16	.	.	TRBJ2-3	TRBV5-1	CASSSLTGEGTDTQYF	TGCGCCAGCAGCTCGCTAACAGGGGAGGGCACAGATACGCAGTATTTT
12	.	.	TRBJ1-2	TRBV18	CASSLDTGTPYF	TGTGCCAGCTCACTCGATACCGGGACACCGTACTTC
14	TRBD2	.	TRBJ2-5	TRBV20-1	CSVGLAEIQETQYF	TGCAGTGTAGGACTAGCGGAGATTCAAGAGACCCAGTACTTC
12	.	.	TRBJ2-7	TRBV29-1	CSVGVGSYEQYF	TGCAGCGTTGGTGTGGGGTCCTACGAGCAGTACTTC
14	.	.	TRBJ2-5	TRBV19	CASGPWGQEGTQYF	TGTGCCAGTGGGCCCTGGGGGCAGGAAGGGACCCAGTACTTC
15	TRBD1	few	TRBJ1-1	TRBV6-5	CASSYAGTGNTEAFF	TGTGCCAGCAGCTACGCCGGGACAGGGAACACTGAAGCTTTCTTT
15	TRBD1	.	TRBJ2-7	TRBV27	CASSSRGQGVYEQYF	TGTGCCAGCAGTTCTAGGGGACAGGGTGTCTACGAGCAGTACTTC
15	TRBD2	.	TRBJ2-7	TRBV2	CASSDHGTSRYEQYF	TGTGCCAGCAGTGACCATGGGACTAGCCGCTACGAGCAGTACTTC
13	.	.	TRBJ1-1	TRBV27	CASSLSGSGRAFF	TGTGCCAGCAGTTTATCGGGAAGTGGGCGGGCTTTCTTT
20	TRBD2	.	TRBJ2-1	TRBV20-1	CSAQHPSGYIPSSSYNEQFF	TGCAGTGCTCAGCACCCTAGCGGCTACATCCCTTCGAGCTCCTACAATGAGCAGTTCTTC
16	TRBD2	.	TRBJ2-5	TRBV9	CASSVGLAGVGETQYF	TGTGCCAGCAGCGTGGGACTAGCGGGAGTAGGAGAGACCCAGTACTTC
18	TRBD1	few	TRBJ1-2	TRBV2	CASSEAEGGLSGPWGYTF	TGTGCCAGCAGTGAAGCGGAAGGGGGCCTCTCTGGGCCCTGGGGCTACACCTTC
15	.	few	TRBJ1-1	TRBV12-3/TRBV12-4	CASTFRWTVNTEAFF	TGTGCCAGCACCTTCCGTTGGACAGTTAACACTGAAGCTTTCTTT
13	TRBD1	.	TRBJ2-2	TRBV20-1	CRTDRANTGELFF	TGCAGAACGGACAGGGCGAACACCGGGGAGCTGTTTTTT
11	.	few	TRBJ2-7	TRBV27	CASSDYYEQYF	TGTGCCAGCAGTGACTACTACGAGCAGTACTTC
15	TRBD1	.	TRBJ1-4	TRBV2	CASSLLTGAREKLFF	TGTGCCAGCAGCTTGCTGACAGGGGCAAGGGAAAAACTGTTTTTT
13	.	.	TRBJ2-5	TRBV6-1	CASRDGSFQTQYF	TGTGCCAGCAGAGACGGGAGTTTCCAGACCCAGTACTTC
14	.	few	TRBJ1-3	TRBV24-1	CATSDSHYTDTIYF	TGTGCCACCAGTGATTCCCACTACACCGACACCATATATTTT
13	.	.	TRBJ2-2	TRBV28	CASSWGRTGELFF	TGTGCCAGCAGTTGGGGGCGGACCGGGGAGCTGTTTTTT
14	.	.	TRBJ2-7	TRBV10-3	CAISAAGPTYEQYF	TGTGCCATCAGTGCGGCAGGACCCACCTACGAGCAGTACTTC
14	.	.	TRBJ2-7	TRBV10-3	CAISRDSNSYEQYF	TGTGCCATCAGCCGGGACTCCAACTCCTACGAGCAGTACTTC
14	TRBD2	few	TRBJ2-7	TRBV30	CAWILTSPLYEQYF	TGTGCCTGGATTTTGACTAGCCCCCTCTACGAGCAGTACTTC
14	TRBD1	.	TRBJ2-7	TRBV9	CASSVGQGAYEQYF	TGTGCCAGCAGCGTAGGGCAGGGGGCATACGAGCAGTACTTC
11	.	.	TRBJ2-5	TRBV11-2	CASSSQFTQYF	TGTGCCAGCAGCTCGCAGTTTACCCAGTACTTC
11	.	.	TRBJ1-2	TRBV27	CASSRGNGYTF	TGTGCCAGCAGTCGAGGGAATGGCTACACCTTC
16	TRBD2	.	TRBJ2-5	TRBV19	CASSMGLAGTQETQYF	TGTGCCAGTAGTATGGGACTAGCGGGGACCCAAGAGACCCAGTACTTC
15	TRBD2	.	TRBJ2-3	TRBV5-4	CATTEASGSPDTQYF	TGTGCCACCACGGAGGCTAGCGGGAGCCCAGATACGCAGTATTTT
13	TRBD2	.	TRBJ2-1	TRBV28	CAIQLAAQNEQFF	TGTGCCATCCAGCTAGCGGCCCAGAATGAGCAGTTCTTC
17	TRBD2	.	TRBJ2-1	TRBV7-9	CASSLTRREVRYNEQFF	TGTGCCAGCAGCTTGACCCGGCGGGAGGTTCGCTACAATGAGCAGTTCTTC
13	TRBD1	.	TRBJ1-1	TRBV6-1	CASSRSGGSEAFF	TGTGCCAGCAGCCGTTCAGGGGGGTCTGAAGCTTTCTTT
13	TRBD1	.	TRBJ1-4	TRBV28	CATYGTAREKLFF	TGTGCCACCTACGGGACAGCCAGAGAAAAACTGTTTTTT
15	TRBD2	.	TRBJ2-5	TRBV6-1	CASRDAGTSGETQYF	TGTGCCAGCAGGGACGCCGGGACTAGCGGCGAGACCCAGTACTTC
18	TRBD2	.	TRBJ2-2	TRBV7-9	CASSLPRLAGHSTGELFF	TGTGCCAGCAGCCTTCCTCGACTAGCGGGGCACAGCACCGGGGAGCTGTTTTTT
14	.	.	TRBJ1-1	TRBV20-1	CSARDRGANTEAFF	TGCAGTGCTAGAGACAGGGGAGCGAACACTGAAGCTTTCTTT
15	TRBD1	.	TRBJ1-6	TRBV5-1	CASSLSGQGNSPLHF	TGCGCCAGCAGCTTATCCGGACAGGGTAATTCACCCCTCCACTTT
16	TRBD1	few	TRBJ2-5	TRBV20-1	CSARGQTGNRQETQYF	TGCAGTGCTAGAGGTCAGACAGGGAACCGGCAAGAGACCCAGTACTTC
15	.	.	TRBJ1-6	TRBV5-8	CASPAGSSYNSPLHF	TGTGCCAGCCCTGCGGGGAGCTCCTATAATTCACCCCTCCACTTT
14	.	few	TRBJ1-5	TRBV7-8	CASSLVVSNQPQHF	TGTGCCAGCAGCTTAGTTGTTAGCAATCAGCCCCAGCATTTT
15	.	medium-sized	TRBJ1-5	TRBV7-2	CASSRTGLENQPQHF	TGTGCCAGCAGCCGTACGGGACTGGAAAATCAGCCCCAGCATTTT
12	.	.	TRBJ1-1	TRBV9	CASSSRGGEAFF	TGTGCCAGCAGCTCCCGAGGGGGGGAAGCTTTCTTT
15	TRBD2	.	TRBJ2-3	TRBV6-4	CASRGGRGGTDTQYF	TGTGCCAGCAGGGGCGGGAGGGGTGGCACAGATACGCAGTATTTT
15	TRBD1	.	TRBJ1-3	TRBV10-3	CAIRATTGQGNTIYF	TGTGCCATCAGGGCCACGACAGGGCAAGGAAACACCATATATTTT
11	.	.	TRBJ2-5	TRBV6-1	CASSPLETQYF	TGTGCCAGCAGCCCCCTGGAGACCCAGTACTTC
15	.	few	TRBJ1-1	TRBV20-1	CSARRVAGLNTEAFF	TGCAGTGCTAGGAGAGTAGCAGGCCTGAACACTGAAGCTTTCTTT
15	.	few	TRBJ2-5	TRBV7-8	CASSPRASAQETQYF	TGTGCCAGCAGCCCGAGGGCGTCGGCCCAAGAGACCCAGTACTTC
16	.	.	TRBJ2-6	TRBV5-4	CASSLGVGAGANVLTF	TGTGCCAGCAGCTTGGGAGTGGGAGCGGGGGCCAACGTCCTGACTTTC
17	TRBD1	.	TRBJ2-2	TRBV7-6	CASSLEGTGGTTGELFF	TGTGCCAGCAGCTTAGAAGGGACAGGGGGAACCACCGGGGAGCTGTTTTTT
15	.	medium-sized	TRBJ1-6	TRBV6-5	CASSYSGRYNSPLHF	TGTGCCAGCAGTTACTCTGGTCGTTATAATTCACCCCTCCACTTT